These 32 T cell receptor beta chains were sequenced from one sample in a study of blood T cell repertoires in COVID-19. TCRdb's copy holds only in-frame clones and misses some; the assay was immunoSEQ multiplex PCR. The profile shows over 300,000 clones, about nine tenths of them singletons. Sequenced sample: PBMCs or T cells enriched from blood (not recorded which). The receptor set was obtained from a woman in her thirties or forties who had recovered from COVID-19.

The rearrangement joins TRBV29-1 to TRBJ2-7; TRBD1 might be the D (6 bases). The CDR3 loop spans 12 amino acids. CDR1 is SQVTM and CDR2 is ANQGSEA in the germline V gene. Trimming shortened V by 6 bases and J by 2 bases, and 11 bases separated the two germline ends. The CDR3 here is CSVQGRAYEQYF. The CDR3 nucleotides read TGCAGCGTACAGGGACGGGCCTACGAGCAGTACTTC.

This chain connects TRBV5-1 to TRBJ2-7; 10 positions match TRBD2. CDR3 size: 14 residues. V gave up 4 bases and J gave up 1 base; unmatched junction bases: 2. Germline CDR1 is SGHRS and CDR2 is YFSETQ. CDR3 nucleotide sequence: TGCGCCAGCAGCGGAGCGGGAGGGTCCTACGAGCAGTACTTC. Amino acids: CASSGAGGSYEQYF.

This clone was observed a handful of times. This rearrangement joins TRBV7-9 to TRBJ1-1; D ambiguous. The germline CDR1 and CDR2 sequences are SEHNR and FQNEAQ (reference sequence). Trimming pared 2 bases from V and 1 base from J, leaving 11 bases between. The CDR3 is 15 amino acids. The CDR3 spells CASSLSGNANTEAFF. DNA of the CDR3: TGTGCCAGCAGCTTATCGGGAAATGCGAACACTGAAGCTTTCTTT. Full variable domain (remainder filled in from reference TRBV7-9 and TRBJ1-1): DTGVSQNPRHKITKRGQNVTFRCDPISEHNRLYWYRQTLGQGPEFLTYFQNEAQLEKSRLLSDRFSAERPKGSFSTLEIQRTEQGDSAMYLCASSLSGNANTEAFFGQGTRLTVV.

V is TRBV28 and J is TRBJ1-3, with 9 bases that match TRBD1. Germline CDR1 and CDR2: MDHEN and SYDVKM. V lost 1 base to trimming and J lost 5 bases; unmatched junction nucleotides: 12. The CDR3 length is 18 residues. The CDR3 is CASSLYPRTGGGRNTIYF. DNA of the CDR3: TGTGCCAGCAGTTTATATCCCCGAACAGGGGGCGGCCGAAACACCATATATTTT.

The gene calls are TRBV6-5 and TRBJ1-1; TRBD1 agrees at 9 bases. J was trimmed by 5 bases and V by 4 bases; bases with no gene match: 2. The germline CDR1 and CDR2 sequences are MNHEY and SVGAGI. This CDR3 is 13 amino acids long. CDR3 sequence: CASSLTGGTEAFF. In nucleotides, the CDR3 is TGTGCCAGCAGTTTGACAGGGGGTACTGAAGCTTTCTTT.

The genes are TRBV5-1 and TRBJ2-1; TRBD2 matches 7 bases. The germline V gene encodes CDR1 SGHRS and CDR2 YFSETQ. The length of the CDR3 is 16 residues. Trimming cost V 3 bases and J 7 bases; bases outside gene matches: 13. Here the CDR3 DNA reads TGCGCCAGCAGCTCCCAATTGGGGAGGGCCGGGAATGAGCAGTTCTTC. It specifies CASSSQLGRAGNEQFF. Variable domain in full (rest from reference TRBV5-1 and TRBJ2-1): KAGVTQTPRYLIKTRGQQVTLSCSPISGHRSVSWYQQTPGQGLQFLFEYFSETQRNKGNFPGRFSGRQFSNSRSEMNVSTLELGDSALYLCASSSQLGRAGNEQFFGPGTRLTVL.

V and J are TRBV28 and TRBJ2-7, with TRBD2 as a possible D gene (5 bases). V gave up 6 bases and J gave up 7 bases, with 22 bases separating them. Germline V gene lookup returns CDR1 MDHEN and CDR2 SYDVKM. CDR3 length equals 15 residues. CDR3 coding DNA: TGTGCCAGCAGACCGATCCGGGATACGATGGGTGAGCAGTACTTC. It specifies CASRPIRDTMGEQYF.

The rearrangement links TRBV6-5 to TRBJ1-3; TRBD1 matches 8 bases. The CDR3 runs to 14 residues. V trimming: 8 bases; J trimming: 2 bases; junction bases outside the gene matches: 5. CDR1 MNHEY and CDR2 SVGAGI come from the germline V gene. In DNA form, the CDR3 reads TGTGCCAGCGGCACAGGGGGTGCTGGAAACACCATATATTTT. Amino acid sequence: CASGTGGAGNTIYF.

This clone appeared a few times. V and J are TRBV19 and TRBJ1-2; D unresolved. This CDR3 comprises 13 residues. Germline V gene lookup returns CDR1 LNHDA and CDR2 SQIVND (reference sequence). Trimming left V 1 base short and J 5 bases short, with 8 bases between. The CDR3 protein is CASSIAAGYGYTF. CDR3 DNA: TGTGCCAGTAGTATAGCCGCCGGTTATGGCTACACCTTC.

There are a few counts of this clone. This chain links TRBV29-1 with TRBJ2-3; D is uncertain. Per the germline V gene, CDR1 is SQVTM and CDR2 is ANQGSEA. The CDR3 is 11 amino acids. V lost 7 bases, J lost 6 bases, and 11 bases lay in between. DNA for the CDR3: TGCAGCGCCGCTACTTTCGATACGCAGTATTTT. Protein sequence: CSAATFDTQYF.

The CDR3 DNA is TGTGCCAGCAGCGTAGTGCCTAGCGGGAGAGGAACCGGGGAGCTGTTTTTT. The encoded protein is CASSVVPSGRGTGELFF. This chain joins TRBV9 and TRBJ2-2, with 10 positions matching TRBD2. The CDR3 length is 17 residues. Trimming at V came to 0 bases and at J to 5 bases, leaving 7 bases not matched to a gene. The germline V gene encodes CDR1 SGDLS and CDR2 YYNGEE. Complete variable domain (other parts from reference TRBV9 and TRBJ2-2): DSGVTQTPKHLITATGQRVTLRCSPRSGDLSVYWYQQSLDQGLQFLIQYYNGEERAKGNILERFSAQQFPDLHSELNLSSLELGDSALYFCASSVVPSGRGTGELFFGEGSRLTVL.

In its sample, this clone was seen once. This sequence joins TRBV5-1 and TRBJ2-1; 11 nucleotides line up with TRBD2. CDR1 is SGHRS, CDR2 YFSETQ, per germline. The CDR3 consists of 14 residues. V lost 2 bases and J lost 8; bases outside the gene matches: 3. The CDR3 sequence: CASSLDSGRDEQFF. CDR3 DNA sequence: TGCGCCAGCAGCTTAGATAGCGGGAGGGATGAGCAGTTCTTC.

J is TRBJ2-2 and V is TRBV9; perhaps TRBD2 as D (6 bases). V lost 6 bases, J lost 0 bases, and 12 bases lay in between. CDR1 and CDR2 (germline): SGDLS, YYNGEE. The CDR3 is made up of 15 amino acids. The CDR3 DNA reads TGTGCCAGCACCTGGGACTTAACGAACACCGGGGAGCTGTTTTTT. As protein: CASTWDLTNTGELFF. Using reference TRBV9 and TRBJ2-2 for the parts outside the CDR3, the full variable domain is DSGVTQTPKHLITATGQRVTLRCSPRSGDLSVYWYQQSLDQGLQFLIQYYNGEERAKGNILERFSAQQFPDLHSELNLSSLELGDSALYFCASTWDLTNTGELFFGEGSRLTVL.

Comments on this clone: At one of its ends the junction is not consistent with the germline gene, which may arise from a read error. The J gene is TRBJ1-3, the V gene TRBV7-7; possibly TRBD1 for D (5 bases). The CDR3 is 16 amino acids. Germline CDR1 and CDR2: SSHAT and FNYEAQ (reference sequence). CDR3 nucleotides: TGTGCTAGCAGCCCAATCTGGGGGGGGTCTGGAAACACCATATATTTT. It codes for CASSPIWGGSGNTIYF.

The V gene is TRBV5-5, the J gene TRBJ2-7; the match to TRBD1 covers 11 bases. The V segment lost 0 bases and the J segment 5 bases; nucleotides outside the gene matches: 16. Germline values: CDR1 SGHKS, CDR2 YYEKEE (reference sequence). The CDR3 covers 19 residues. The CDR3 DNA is TGTGCCAGCAGCTTGGAGGACAGGGGGCAGGGCGGGAGGCGCCACGAGCAGTACTTC. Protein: CASSLEDRGQGGRRHEQYF.

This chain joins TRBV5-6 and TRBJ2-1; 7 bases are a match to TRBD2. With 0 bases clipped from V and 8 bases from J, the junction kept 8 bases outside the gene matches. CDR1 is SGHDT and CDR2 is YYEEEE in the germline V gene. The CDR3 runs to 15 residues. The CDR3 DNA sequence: TGTGCCAGCAGCTTGGGTGCGGGAGATCAGGATGAGCAGTTCTTC. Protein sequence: CASSLGAGDQDEQFF.

The CDR3: CSVGEGNYGYTF. The CDR3 nucleotides are TGCAGCGTCGGGGAGGGGAACTATGGCTACACCTTC. The chain links TRBV29-1 to TRBJ1-2, with a possible D match to TRBD1 (5 bases). The germline V gene has CDR1 SQVTM and CDR2 ANQGSEA. The V end was cut by 6 bases, the J end by 2 bases, with 10 bases between. The CDR3 extends over 12 amino acids.

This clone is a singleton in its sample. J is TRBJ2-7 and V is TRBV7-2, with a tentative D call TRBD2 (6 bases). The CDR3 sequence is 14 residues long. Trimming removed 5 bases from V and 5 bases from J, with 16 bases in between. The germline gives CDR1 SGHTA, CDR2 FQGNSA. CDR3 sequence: CASSPDYDFHEQYF. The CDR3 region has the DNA TGTGCCAGCAGCCCGGACTACGACTTCCACGAGCAGTACTTC.

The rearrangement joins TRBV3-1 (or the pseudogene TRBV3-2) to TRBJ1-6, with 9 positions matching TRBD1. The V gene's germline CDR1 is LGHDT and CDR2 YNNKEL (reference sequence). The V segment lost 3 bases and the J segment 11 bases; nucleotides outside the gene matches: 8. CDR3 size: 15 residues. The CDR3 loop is CASSHPGTGLAPLHF. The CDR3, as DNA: TGTGCCAGCAGCCATCCCGGGACAGGGTTGGCACCCCTCCACTTT.

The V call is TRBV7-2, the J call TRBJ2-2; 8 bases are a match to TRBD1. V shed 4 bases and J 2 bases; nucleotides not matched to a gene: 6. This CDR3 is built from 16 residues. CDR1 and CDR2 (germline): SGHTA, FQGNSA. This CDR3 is CASSWAGGTNTGELFF. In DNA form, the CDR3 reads TGTGCCAGCAGCTGGGCAGGGGGCACTAACACCGGGGAGCTGTTTTTT.

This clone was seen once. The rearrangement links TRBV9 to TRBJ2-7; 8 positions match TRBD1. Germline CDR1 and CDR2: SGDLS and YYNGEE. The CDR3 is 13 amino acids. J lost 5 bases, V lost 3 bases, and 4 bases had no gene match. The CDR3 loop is CASSGQGAHEQYF. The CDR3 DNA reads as TGTGCCAGCAGCGGTCAGGGGGCCCACGAGCAGTACTTC.

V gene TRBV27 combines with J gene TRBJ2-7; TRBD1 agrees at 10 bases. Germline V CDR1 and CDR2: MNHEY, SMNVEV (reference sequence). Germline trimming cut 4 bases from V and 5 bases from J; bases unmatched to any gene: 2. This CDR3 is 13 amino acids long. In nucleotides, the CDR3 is TGTGCCAGCAGTTCCGGACAGGGGGACGAGCAGTACTTC. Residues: CASSSGQGDEQYF.

CDR3 DNA sequence: TGCGCCAGCAGCCGGGACAGGGCCCACACCGGGGAGCTGTTTTTT. Its protein is CASSRDRAHTGELFF. V is TRBV4-3 and J is TRBJ2-2; TRBD1 aligns across 9 bases. Germline CDR1 is LGHNA and CDR2 is YSLEER. Trimming removed 4 bases from V and 3 bases from J; junction bases left unmatched: 3. This CDR3 is 15 amino acids long.

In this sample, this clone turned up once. The CDR3 DNA sequence: TGTGCCAGCAGCCCCCAGGGACAGGGTAATGGCTACACCTTC. Protein sequence: CASSPQGQGNGYTF. The chain employs TRBV7-2 and TRBJ1-2; the match to TRBD1 covers 9 bases. The junction had 7 bases not matched to a gene; V was cut back by 5 bases and J by 6 bases. Germline V gene data show CDR1 as SGHTA and CDR2 as FQGNSA. The CDR3 runs to 14 residues.

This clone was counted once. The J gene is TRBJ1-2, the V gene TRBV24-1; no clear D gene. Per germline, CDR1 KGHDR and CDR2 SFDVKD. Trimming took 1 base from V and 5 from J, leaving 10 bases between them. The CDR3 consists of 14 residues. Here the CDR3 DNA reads TGTGCCACCAGTGATTTAGGAGGAGGGTATGGCTACACCTTC. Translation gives CATSDLGGGYGYTF.

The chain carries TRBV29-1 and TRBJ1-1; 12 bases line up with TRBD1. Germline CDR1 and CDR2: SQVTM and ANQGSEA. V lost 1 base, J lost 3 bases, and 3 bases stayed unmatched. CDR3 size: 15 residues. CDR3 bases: TGCAGCGTTGAAGGGGACAGGGGGCGCGACACTGAAGCTTTCTTT. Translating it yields CSVEGDRGRDTEAFF.

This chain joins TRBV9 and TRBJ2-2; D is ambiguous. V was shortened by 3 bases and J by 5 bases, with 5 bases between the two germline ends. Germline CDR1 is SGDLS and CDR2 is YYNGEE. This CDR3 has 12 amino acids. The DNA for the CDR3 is TGTGCCAGCAGCGCTTCGACCGGGGAGCTGTTTTTT. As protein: CASSASTGELFF.

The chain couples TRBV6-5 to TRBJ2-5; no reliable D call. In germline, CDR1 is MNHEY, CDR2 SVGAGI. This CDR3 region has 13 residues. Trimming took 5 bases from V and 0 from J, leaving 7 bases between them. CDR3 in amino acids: CASSLDYQETQYF. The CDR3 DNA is TGTGCCAGCAGTCTTGACTACCAAGAGACCCAGTACTTC.

The CDR3 DNA is TGTGCCACCAGTTTCCCTATTGGGGCCAACGTCCTGACTTTC. Residues: CATSFPIGANVLTF. The V and J genes are TRBV15 and TRBJ2-6, with D unresolved. This CDR3 is 14 amino acids long. Per germline, CDR1 LNHNV and CDR2 YYDKDF (reference sequence). V lost 6 bases and J 3 bases, leaving 9 bases between the germline ends.

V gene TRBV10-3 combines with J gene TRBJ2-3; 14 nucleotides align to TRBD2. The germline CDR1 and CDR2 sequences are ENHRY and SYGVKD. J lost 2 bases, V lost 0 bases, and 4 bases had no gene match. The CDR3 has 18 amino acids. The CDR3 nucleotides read TGTGCCATCAGTGAGTCTGGGACTAGCGGGAGTTTCACAGATACGCAGTATTTT. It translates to CAISESGTSGSFTDTQYF.

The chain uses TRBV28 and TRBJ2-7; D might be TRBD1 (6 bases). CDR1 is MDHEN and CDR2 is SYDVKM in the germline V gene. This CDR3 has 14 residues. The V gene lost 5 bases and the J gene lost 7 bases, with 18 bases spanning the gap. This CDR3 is CASSAQGTSGEQYF. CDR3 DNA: TGTGCCAGCAGTGCACAGGGTACTTCGGGAGAGCAGTACTTC.

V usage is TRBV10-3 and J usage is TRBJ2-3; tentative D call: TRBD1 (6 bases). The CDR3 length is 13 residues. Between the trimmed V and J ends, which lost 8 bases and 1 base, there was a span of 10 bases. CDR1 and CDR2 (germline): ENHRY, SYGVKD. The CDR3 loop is CAILGAGTDTQYF. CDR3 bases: TGTGCCATCCTGGGGGCGGGCACAGATACGCAGTATTTT.